The entry below gives a single T cell receptor beta chain sequence along with its context. The ends were cut back, 10 bases at V and 3 bases at J, with 16 bases in the middle. CDR3 size: 13 residues. CDR1 ENHRY and CDR2 SYGVKD come from the germline V gene. As originally analysed: Scientists estimated how many nucleated cells there were by amplifying reference gene primers. Here immunoSEQ multiplex PCR was the method, and the copy in TCRdb shows in-frame clones only, minus some. The V and J calls and clone size are taken from that table; D and trimming were inferred from the DNA. This sample has tens of thousands of clones, with about 83% found just once. The sample is drawn from a study of blood T cell repertoires in COVID-19. Study summary: The United States, Italy and Spain supplied acute and convalescent COVID-19 samples. PBMCs, B-cell-depleted T cells, or T cells provided the cDNA or gDNA that made up the material.

V is TRBV10-3 and J is TRBJ2-7; D is unclear. Sequencing used peripheral blood. This receptor was taken from a human donor in a cohort sampled during active COVID-19. This CDR3 is CATGSVRFYEQYF. Here the CDR3 DNA reads TGTGCCACCGGGTCCGTAAGGTTCTACGAGCAGTACTTC.